This passage covers 21 T cell receptor beta chains from one sample sequenced in a study of blood T cell repertoires in COVID-19. The method was immunoSEQ multiplex PCR; TCRdb's version includes in-frame clones alone and lacks a portion of them. Among about 28,000 clones listed, roughly 93% were seen once. Specimen: peripheral blood. The receptors shown here come from a woman aged 70-85 years with COVID-19, enrolled during active disease.

The V call is TRBV5-1, the J call TRBJ2-3; 8 positions match TRBD2. The length of the CDR3 is 16 residues. V lost 4 bases and J lost 5; bases outside the gene matches: 12. Looked up from germline, CDR1 is SGHRS and CDR2 is YFSETQ. The chain's CDR3 is CASSQGLASLVDTQYF. The CDR3 DNA is TGCGCCAGCAGCCAAGGACTAGCTTCGTTGGTAGATACGCAGTATTTT.

V is TRBV7-3 and J is TRBJ2-1; 8 nucleotides match TRBD2. Germline assignment: CDR1 SGHTA and CDR2 FQGTGA. Trimming at V came to 2 bases and at J to 12 bases, leaving 3 bases not matched to a gene. This CDR3 spans 12 amino acids. The CDR3 bases are TGTGCCAGCAGCTTAGGTGCGGGGGGGCAGTTCTTC. This gives the protein CASSLGAGGQFF.

The V gene is TRBV11-2, the J gene TRBJ1-6; 8 bases agree with TRBD1. This CDR3 has 15 residues. Per germline, CDR1 SGHAT and CDR2 FQNNGV. Unmatched junction bases numbered 4, after V lost 0 bases and J lost 9 bases. The CDR3 here is CASSLDPGGSSPLHF. The CDR3 DNA follows: TGTGCCAGCAGCTTAGATCCAGGGGGCAGTTCACCCCTCCACTTT.

The V call is TRBV6-6, the J call TRBJ1-1; 10 nucleotides match TRBD1. Trimming took 5 bases from V and 5 from J; bases not matched to a gene: 8. The CDR3 extends over 15 amino acids. Germline V CDR1 and CDR2: MNHNY, SVGAGI (reference sequence). The CDR3 loop reads CASSNGQGGGTEAFF. The CDR3 nucleotides read TGTGCCAGCAGTAACGGACAGGGGGGAGGTACTGAAGCTTTCTTT.

This chain uses TRBV28 with TRBJ2-3; 8 bases are shared with TRBD2. The CDR3 length is 15 residues. The trim removed 3 bases at V and 3 bases at J, leaving 5 bases unmatched. CDR1 is MDHEN and CDR2 is SYDVKM in the germline V gene. In nucleotides, the CDR3 is TGTGCCAGCAGTTTTCGGGAGGGCCAGACAGATACGCAGTATTTT. Translated, it gives CASSFREGQTDTQYF.

V and J are TRBV11-2 and TRBJ1-6; D perhaps matches TRBD1 (5 bases). In germline, CDR1 is SGHAT, CDR2 FQNNGV. The length of the CDR3 is 15 residues. Between the trimmed V and J ends, which lost 6 bases and 6 bases, there was a span of 15 bases. The CDR3: CASRTDTTFNSPLHF. In DNA, the CDR3 is TGTGCCAGCAGAACGGACACTACTTTTAATTCACCCCTCCACTTT.

The V gene is TRBV27, the J gene TRBJ2-7; 9 bases fit TRBD2. CDR1 and CDR2 from the germline V gene are MNHEY and SMNVEV (reference sequence). After removal of 6 bases from V and 0 bases from J, the junction contained 6 bases not matched to a gene. The CDR3 totals 15 residues. The CDR3 region has the DNA TGTGCCAGCAGCCCTTTTAGCGGGAGCTCCTACGAGCAGTACTTC. Protein product: CASSPFSGSSYEQYF.

The chain carries TRBV27 and TRBJ2-1, with 12 nucleotides matching TRBD1. CDR3 size: 15 residues. V dropped 0 bases and J dropped 9; count of bases not matched to a gene: 3. Germline V gene data show CDR1 as MNHEY and CDR2 as SMNVEV (reference sequence). CDR3 sequence: CASSLSGQGAVEQFF. CDR3 bases: TGTGCCAGCAGTTTATCGGGACAGGGGGCGGTTGAGCAGTTCTTC.

This clone appeared a single time. This rearrangement joins TRBV5-1 to TRBJ1-1, with D unclear. V gave up 5 bases and J gave up 6 bases, with 11 bases separating them. CDR1 and CDR2 (germline): SGHRS, YFSETQ. The CDR3 is 12 amino acids. The CDR3 DNA is TGCGCCAGCAGAGCGGGTCAGGCTGAAGCTTTCTTT. Translating gives CASRAGQAEAFF.

V gene TRBV18 combines with J gene TRBJ2-1; D not resolved. The V end lost 4 bases, the J end lost 4 bases, and 17 bases lay between the germline ends. Germline V gives CDR1 KGHSH, CDR2 LQKENI. The CDR3 totals 16 residues. CDR3 amino acids: CASSLTITPSYNEQFF. In nucleotides, the CDR3 is TGTGCCAGCTCACTAACGATAACACCTAGTTACAATGAGCAGTTCTTC.

V gene TRBV7-2 combines with J gene TRBJ2-7, with 9 nucleotides matching TRBD1. The V gene's germline CDR1 is SGHTA and CDR2 FQGNSA. With 4 bases clipped from V and 4 bases from J, the junction kept 8 bases outside the gene matches. CDR3 size: 15 residues. The CDR3 DNA sequence: TGTGCCAGCAGCTCACAGGGGGCGGGGGTATACGAGCAGTACTTC. This translates into CASSSQGAGVYEQYF.

The chain employs TRBV5-1 and TRBJ2-2, with TRBD2 matching over 14 bases. There are 16 residues in the CDR3. CDR1 and CDR2 (germline): SGHRS, YFSETQ. V trimming: 3 bases; J trimming: 5 bases; junction bases outside the gene matches: 3. Written as DNA, the CDR3 is TGCGCCAGCAGCTCCGGGACTAGCGGGAGAACCGGGGAGCTGTTTTTT. It codes for CASSSGTSGRTGELFF.

V gene TRBV6-5 combines with J gene TRBJ2-5; TRBD1 matches 11 bases. CDR1 MNHEY and CDR2 SVGAGI come from the germline V gene. Losses at the gene ends were 6 bases for V and 4 bases for J; bases not matched to a gene: 4. The length of the CDR3 is 14 residues. CDR3 amino acids: CASRLDRGRETQYF. Written as DNA, the CDR3 is TGTGCCAGCAGATTGGACAGGGGGCGAGAGACCCAGTACTTC.

This chain uses TRBV18 with TRBJ1-2; D possibly corresponds to TRBD1 (5 bases). The germline V gene has CDR1 KGHSH and CDR2 LQKENI. The CDR3 spans 13 residues. The V end lost 5 bases, the J end lost 7 bases, and 14 bases lay between the germline ends. For the CDR3, the DNA is TGTGCCAGCTCAGCATCGACCCAGGGTGGCTACACCTTC. It codes for CASSASTQGGYTF.

The chain is built from TRBV27 and TRBJ1-4, with 7 nucleotides matching TRBD1. This CDR3 comprises 15 residues. CDR1 and CDR2 (germline): MNHEY, SMNVEV (reference sequence). V gave up 5 bases and J gave up 4 bases; unmatched junction bases: 7. The CDR3 spells CASSKGTAGNEKLFF. The CDR3 DNA reads TGTGCCAGCAGTAAAGGGACAGCTGGTAATGAAAAACTGTTTTTT. The full variable domain, with the rest looked up from reference TRBV27 and TRBJ1-4, is EAQVTQNPRYLITVTGKKLTVTCSQNMNHEYMSWYRQDPGLGLRQIYYSMNVEVTDKGDVPEGYKVSRKEKRNFPLILESPSPNQTSLYFCASSKGTAGNEKLFFGSGTQLSVL.

In nucleotides, the CDR3 is TGTGCCAGCAGTCCTTATAATTCACCCCTCCACTTT. Its protein is CASSPYNSPLHF. The chain has TRBV27 and TRBJ1-6; no clear D gene. V lost 5 bases and J 4 bases, leaving 3 bases between the germline ends. The germline V gene has CDR1 MNHEY and CDR2 SMNVEV (reference sequence). There are 12 residues in the CDR3.

In its sample, this clone was seen a few times. The rearrangement joins TRBV9 to TRBJ1-6, with D possibly matching TRBD1 (5 bases). CDR1 and CDR2 (germline): SGDLS, YYNGEE. V was clipped by 4 bases and J by 7 bases, with 12 bases between them. CDR3 length: 14 residues. The CDR3, as DNA: TGTGCCAGCAGCCCAACAAGGGGAAATTCACCCCTCCACTTT. Amino acid sequence: CASSPTRGNSPLHF.

The chain joins TRBV5-1 to TRBJ1-1; D not certain. The germline V gene has CDR1 SGHRS and CDR2 YFSETQ. Trimming removed 1 base from V and 8 bases from J, with 15 bases in between. The CDR3 sequence is 14 residues long. CDR3 DNA sequence: TGCGCCAGCAGCTTGTCCACAGCGACGGGGGAAGCTTTCTTT. As protein: CASSLSTATGEAFF.

The rearrangement joins TRBV27 to TRBJ1-6; TRBD1 agrees at 7 bases. Losses at the gene ends were 5 bases for V and 7 bases for J; bases not matched to a gene: 5. Germline CDR1 reads MNHEY; CDR2 reads SMNVEV (reference sequence). The CDR3 extends over 14 amino acids. The CDR3 spells CASSLGTVNSPLHF. Here the CDR3 DNA reads TGTGCCAGCAGTCTCGGGACAGTCAATTCACCCCTCCACTTT.

A single count supports this clone. The chain has TRBV7-2 and TRBJ2-1, with TRBD2 matching over 14 bases. This CDR3 comprises 15 residues. CDR1 is SGHTA and CDR2 is FQGNSA in the germline V gene. The V gene end was trimmed by 4 bases and the J gene end by 10 bases; junction bases not matched to a gene: 6. CDR3 in amino acids: CASSSGLAGVGEQFF. The CDR3 DNA follows: TGTGCCAGCAGCTCGGGACTAGCGGGAGTTGGGGAGCAGTTCTTC.

This chain connects TRBV7-8 to TRBJ1-3; D is possibly TRBD1 (6 bases). The CDR3 extends over 15 amino acids. V gave up 5 bases and J gave up 5 bases, with 16 bases separating them. Germline CDR1 reads SGHVS; CDR2 reads FQNEAQ. The CDR3 sequence is CASSVGDISRNTIYF. The CDR3 coding sequence is TGTGCCAGCAGCGTCGGGGACATCAGTCGAAACACCATATATTTT.